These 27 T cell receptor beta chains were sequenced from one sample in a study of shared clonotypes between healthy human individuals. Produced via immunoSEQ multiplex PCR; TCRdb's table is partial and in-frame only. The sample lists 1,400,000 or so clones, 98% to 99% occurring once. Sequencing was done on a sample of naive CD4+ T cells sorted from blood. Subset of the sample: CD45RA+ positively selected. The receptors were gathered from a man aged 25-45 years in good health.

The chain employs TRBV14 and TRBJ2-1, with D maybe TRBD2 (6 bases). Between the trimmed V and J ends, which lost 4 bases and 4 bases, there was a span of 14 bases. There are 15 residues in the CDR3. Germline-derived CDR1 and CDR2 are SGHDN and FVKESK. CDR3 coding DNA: TGTGCCAGCAGCCCCGGGACTGATATTTACAATGAGCAGTTCTTC. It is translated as CASSPGTDIYNEQFF.

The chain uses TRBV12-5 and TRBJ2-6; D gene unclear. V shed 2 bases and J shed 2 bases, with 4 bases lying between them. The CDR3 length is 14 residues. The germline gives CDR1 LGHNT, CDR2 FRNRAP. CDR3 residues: CASGLSPGANVLTF. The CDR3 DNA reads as TGTGCTAGTGGTTTGTCTCCTGGGGCCAACGTCCTGACTTTC.

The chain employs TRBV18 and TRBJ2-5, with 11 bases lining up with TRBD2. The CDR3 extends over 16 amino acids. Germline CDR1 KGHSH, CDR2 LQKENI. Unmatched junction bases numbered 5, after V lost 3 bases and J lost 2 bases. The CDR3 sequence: CASSPGLAGWQETQYF. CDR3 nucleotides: TGTGCCAGCTCACCCGGACTAGCGGGTTGGCAAGAGACCCAGTACTTC.

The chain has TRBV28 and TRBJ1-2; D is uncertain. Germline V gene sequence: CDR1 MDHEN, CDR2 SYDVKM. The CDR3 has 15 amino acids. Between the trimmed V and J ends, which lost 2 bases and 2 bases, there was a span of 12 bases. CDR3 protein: CASSLRAGANYGYTF. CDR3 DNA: TGTGCCAGCAGTTTACGGGCAGGAGCCAACTATGGCTACACCTTC.

The chain's CDR3 is CASSLRGGNEQFF. CDR3 in DNA: TGTGCCAGCAGTTTACGGGGAGGTAATGAGCAGTTCTTC. The J gene is TRBJ2-1, the V gene TRBV6-6; possible D gene TRBD2, 6 bases. Germline V gene lookup returns CDR1 MNHNY and CDR2 SVGAGI (reference sequence). V was shortened by 4 bases and J by 7 bases, with 11 bases between the two germline ends. This CDR3 has 13 residues.

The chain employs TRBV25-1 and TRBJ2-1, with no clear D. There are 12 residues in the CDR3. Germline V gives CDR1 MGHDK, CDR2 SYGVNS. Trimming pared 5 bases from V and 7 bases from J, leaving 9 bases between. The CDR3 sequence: CASSRVINEQFF. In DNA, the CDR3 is TGTGCCAGCAGTAGGGTCATAAATGAGCAGTTCTTC.

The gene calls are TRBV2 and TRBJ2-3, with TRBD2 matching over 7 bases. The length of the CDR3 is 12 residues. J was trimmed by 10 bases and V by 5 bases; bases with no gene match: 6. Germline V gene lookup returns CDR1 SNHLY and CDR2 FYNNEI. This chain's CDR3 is CASSPTREAQYF. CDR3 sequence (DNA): TGTGCCAGCAGTCCGACCCGGGAGGCGCAGTATTTT.

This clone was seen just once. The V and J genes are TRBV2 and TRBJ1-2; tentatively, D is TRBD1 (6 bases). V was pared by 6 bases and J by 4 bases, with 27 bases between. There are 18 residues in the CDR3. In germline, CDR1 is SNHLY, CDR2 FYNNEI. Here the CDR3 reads CASRRAGGPSPTIYGYTF. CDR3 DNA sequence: TGTGCCAGCAGGAGGGCGGGGGGCCCTAGCCCGACGATCTATGGCTACACCTTC.

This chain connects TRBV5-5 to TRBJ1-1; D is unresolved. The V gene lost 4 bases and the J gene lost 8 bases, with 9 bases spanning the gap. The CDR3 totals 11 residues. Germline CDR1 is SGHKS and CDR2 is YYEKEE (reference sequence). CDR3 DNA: TGTGCCAGCAGCGTCCAAGTGGAAGCTTTCTTT. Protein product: CASSVQVEAFF.

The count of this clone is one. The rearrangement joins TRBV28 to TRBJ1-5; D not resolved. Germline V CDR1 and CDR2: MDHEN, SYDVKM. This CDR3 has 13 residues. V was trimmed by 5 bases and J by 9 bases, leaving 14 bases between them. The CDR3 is CASSSTYQRPQHF. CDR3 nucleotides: TGTGCCAGCAGTAGTACGTACCAACGGCCCCAGCATTTT.

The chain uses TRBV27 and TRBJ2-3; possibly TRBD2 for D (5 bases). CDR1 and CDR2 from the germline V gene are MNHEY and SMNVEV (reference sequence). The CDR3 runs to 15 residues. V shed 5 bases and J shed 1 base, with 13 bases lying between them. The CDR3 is CASSPPWRGTDTQYF. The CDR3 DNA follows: TGTGCCAGCAGTCCCCCCTGGCGGGGCACAGATACGCAGTATTTT.

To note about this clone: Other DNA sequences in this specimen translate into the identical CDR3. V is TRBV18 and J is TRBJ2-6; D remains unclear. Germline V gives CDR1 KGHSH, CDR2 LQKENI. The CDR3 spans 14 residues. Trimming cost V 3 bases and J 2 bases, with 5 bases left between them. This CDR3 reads CASSPGAGANVLTF. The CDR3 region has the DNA TGTGCCAGCTCACCTGGGGCTGGGGCCAACGTCCTGACTTTC.

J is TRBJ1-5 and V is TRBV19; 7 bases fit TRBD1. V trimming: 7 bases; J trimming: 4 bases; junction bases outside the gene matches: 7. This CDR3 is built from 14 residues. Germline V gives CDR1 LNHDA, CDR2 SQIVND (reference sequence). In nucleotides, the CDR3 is TGTGCCAGTACCGGCAGGGGGGGAAATCAGCCCCAGCATTTT. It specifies CASTGRGGNQPQHF.

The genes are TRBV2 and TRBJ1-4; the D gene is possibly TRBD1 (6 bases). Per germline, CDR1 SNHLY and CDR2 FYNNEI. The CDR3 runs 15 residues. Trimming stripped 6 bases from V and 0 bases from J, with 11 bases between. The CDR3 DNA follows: TGTGCCAGCAGGGGGGGGCTTACAACTAATGAAAAACTGTTTTTT. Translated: CASRGGLTTNEKLFF. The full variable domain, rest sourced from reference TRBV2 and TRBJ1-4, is EPEVTQTPSHQVTQMGQEVILRCVPISNHLYFYWYRQILGQKVEFLVSFYNNEISEKSEIFDDQFSVERPDGSNFTLKIRSTKLEDSAMYFCASRGGLTTNEKLFFGSGTQLSVL.

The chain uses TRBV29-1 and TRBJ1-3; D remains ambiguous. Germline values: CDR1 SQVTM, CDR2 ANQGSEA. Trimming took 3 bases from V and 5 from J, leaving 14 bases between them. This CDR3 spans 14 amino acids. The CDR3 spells CSVEGGGPRNTIYF. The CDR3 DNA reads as TGCAGCGTTGAGGGTGGTGGTCCGAGAAACACCATATATTTT.

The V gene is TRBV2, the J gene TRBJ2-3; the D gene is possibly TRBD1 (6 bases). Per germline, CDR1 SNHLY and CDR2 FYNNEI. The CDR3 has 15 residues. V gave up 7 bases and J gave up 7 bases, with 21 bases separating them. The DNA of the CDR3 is TGTGCCAGCAACAAAATGGGGGCTAGTGCTCATACGCAGTATTTT. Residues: CASNKMGASAHTQYF. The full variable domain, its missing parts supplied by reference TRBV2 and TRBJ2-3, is EPEVTQTPSHQVTQMGQEVILRCVPISNHLYFYWYRQILGQKVEFLVSFYNNEISEKSEIFDDQFSVERPDGSNFTLKIRSTKLEDSAMYFCASNKMGASAHTQYFGPGTRLTVL.

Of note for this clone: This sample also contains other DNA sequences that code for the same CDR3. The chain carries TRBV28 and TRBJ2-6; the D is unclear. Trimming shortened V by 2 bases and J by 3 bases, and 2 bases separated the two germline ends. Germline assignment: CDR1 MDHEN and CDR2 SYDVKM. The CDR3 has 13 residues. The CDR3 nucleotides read TGTGCCAGCAGTTTACTTGGGGCCAACGTCCTGACTTTC. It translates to CASSLLGANVLTF.

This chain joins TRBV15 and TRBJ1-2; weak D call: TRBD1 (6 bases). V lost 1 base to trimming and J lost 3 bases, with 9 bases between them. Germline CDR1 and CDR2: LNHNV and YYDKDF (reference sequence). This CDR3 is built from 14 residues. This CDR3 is CATSRVGTHYGYTF. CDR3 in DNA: TGTGCCACCAGCAGAGTAGGGACACACTATGGCTACACCTTC.

This CDR3 reads CASSESWSRTYEQYF. CDR3 nucleotide sequence: TGTGCCAGCAGTGAATCCTGGAGCAGGACCTACGAGCAGTACTTC. V and J are TRBV25-1 and TRBJ2-7; D is undetermined. CDR1 and CDR2 (germline): MGHDK, SYGVNS. CDR3 length equals 15 residues. V was cut by 1 base and J by 2 bases, with 12 bases left in between.

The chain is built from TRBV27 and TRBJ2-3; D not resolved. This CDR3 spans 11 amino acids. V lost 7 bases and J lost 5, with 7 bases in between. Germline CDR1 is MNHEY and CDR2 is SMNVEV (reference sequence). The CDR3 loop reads CASTGQDTQYF. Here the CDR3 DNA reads TGTGCCAGCACCGGGCAAGATACGCAGTATTTT.

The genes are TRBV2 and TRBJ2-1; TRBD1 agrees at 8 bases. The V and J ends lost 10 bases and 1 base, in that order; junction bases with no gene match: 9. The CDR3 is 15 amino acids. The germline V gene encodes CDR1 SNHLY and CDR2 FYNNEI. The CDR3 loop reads CATQGARGSYNEQFF. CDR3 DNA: TGTGCCACCCAGGGGGCCCGAGGGTCCTACAATGAGCAGTTCTTC.

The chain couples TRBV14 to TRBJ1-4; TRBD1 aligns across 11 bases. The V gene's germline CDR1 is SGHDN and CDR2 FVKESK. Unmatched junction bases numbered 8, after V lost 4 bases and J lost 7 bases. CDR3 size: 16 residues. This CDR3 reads CASSRRAGTGGEKLFF. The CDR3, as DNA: TGTGCCAGCAGCCGCCGAGCCGGGACAGGGGGTGAAAAACTGTTTTTT.

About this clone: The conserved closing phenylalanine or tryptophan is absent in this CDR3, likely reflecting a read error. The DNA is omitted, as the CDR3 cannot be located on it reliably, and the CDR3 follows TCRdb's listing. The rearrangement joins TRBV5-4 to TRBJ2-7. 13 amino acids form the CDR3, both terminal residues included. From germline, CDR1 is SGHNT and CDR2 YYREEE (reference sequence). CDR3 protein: CASSKIGYEQYWI.

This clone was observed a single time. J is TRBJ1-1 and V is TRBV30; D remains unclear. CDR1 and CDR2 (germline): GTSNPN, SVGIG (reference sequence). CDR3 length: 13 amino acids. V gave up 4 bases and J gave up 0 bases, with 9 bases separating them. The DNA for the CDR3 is TGTGCCTGGAAAGCACACTTGAACACTGAAGCTTTCTTT. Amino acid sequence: CAWKAHLNTEAFF.

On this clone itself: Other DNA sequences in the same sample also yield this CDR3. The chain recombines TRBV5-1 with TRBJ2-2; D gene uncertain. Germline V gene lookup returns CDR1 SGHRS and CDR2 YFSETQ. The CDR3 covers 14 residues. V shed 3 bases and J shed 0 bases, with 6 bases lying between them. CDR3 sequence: CASSSSTNTGELFF. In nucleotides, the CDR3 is TGCGCCAGCAGCTCCTCTACGAACACCGGGGAGCTGTTTTTT.

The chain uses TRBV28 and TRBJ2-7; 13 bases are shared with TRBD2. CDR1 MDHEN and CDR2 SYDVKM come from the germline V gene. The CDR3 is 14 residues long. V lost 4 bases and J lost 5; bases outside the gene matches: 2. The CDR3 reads CASSWTSGSNEQYF. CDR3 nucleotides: TGTGCCAGCAGTTGGACTAGCGGGAGTAACGAGCAGTACTTC.

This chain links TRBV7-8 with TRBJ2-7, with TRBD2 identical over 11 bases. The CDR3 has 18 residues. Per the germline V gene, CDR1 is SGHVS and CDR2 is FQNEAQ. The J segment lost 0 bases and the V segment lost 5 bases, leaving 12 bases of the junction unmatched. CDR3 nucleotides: TGTGCCAGCAGCGCCAGTGGACTAGCGGGTAGATTCTCCTACGAGCAGTACTTC. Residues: CASSASGLAGRFSYEQYF.